This TCR beta chain was identified during a study of CD4 T cells in relation to SARS-CoV-2 and coronaviruses. Study information: PBMCs were cultured with antigen for around nine days before TCR beta sequencing.

The protocol was immunoSEQ multiplex PCR, while the TCRdb copy is restricted to in-frame clones and leaves out a portion. The sample gives 25,000 to 30,000 clones, 70% to 85% of which show up once; around 15% is in the top ten. Notes on this clone: Antigen: not known.

The CDR3 has 15 residues. The germline V gene encodes CDR1 MNHEY and CDR2 SVGAGI. Trimming removed 2 bases at V and 1 base at J, with 6 bases between. Before the COVID-19 pandemic, during about 2010-2018, CD4+ T cells were taken from unexposed donors. The cells were cultured for about ten days before CD4+ T cells were isolated. The specimen was CD4+ T cells from PBMCs, cultured in vitro. This clonotype was sampled from a human donor in good health. The chain uses TRBV6-5 and TRBJ2-6; the D call may be TRBD1 or TRBD2 (5 bases each). Here the CDR3 DNA reads TGTGCCAGCAGTTACGGGGGTTCTGGGGCCAACGTCCTGACTTTC. Translation: CASSYGGSGANVLTF.